The T cell receptor beta chain described here comes from a study of blood T cell repertoires in COVID-19 (dated by TCRdb to the early 2020s). In terms of the full investigation: Collaborator samples came from the United States, Italy and Spain and covered acute and convalescent phases of COVID-19. The material from the prospective study consisted of cDNA or gDNA derived from T cells, B-cell-depleted T cells, or PBMCs. The dataset comprised deeply sampled blood TCRbeta repertoires from subjects exposed to, actively infected with, or recovered from COVID-19. The repertoires were released in a freely available public database meant as a resource for research on the immune response to SARS-CoV-2. Samples were obtained from the ongoing ImmuneRACE study (first 160 participants) and from over 1,000 subjects provided by 6 global collaborators. Nearly every sample came with metadata listing a de-identified subject ID, COVID-19 status, age in years and sex. HLA class I and class II types, where available, came from metadata supplied by the sample provider rather than from assay-based typing. What the authors observed across the whole study: The quantity of clinical and demographic metadata differed by source and by participant and was supplied without curation.

Trimming removed 6 bases from V and 3 bases from J; the gene matches leave 0 bases unexplained. Its CDR3 holds 14 amino acids, cysteine through phenylalanine. Only the CDR3 region is kept as DNA, spanning 42 bases read in frame from base 1. The germline V gene encodes CDR1 MNHEY and CDR2 SMNVEV (reference sequence). On this clone: The clone's antigen remains unknown. Within one base of it there is no much larger clone, and no base qualities were kept.

Participants in the prospective study were enrolled through a virtual design, were aged roughly 18 to 95 years, and lived in 24 United States geographic areas. To assign participants to cohorts, the prospective study relied on clinical history that participants themselves reported in a screening survey and a study questionnaire. Exposed participants had been in contact with someone with a PCR-confirmed or clinician-diagnosed COVID-19 case within 2 weeks of study entry. Mobile phlebotomists in the prospective study collected whole blood, serum and a nasopharyngeal or oropharyngeal swab from every participant. Additional blood draws and questionnaires over an approximately two-month period could optionally be provided by prospective study participants. Before DNA extraction, prospective study blood samples were shipped either frozen or at room temperature. TCRbeta CDR3 regions were amplified from genomic DNA using the immunoSEQ Assay, a bias-controlled multiplex PCR. On the authors' methods: Nucleated cell counts per sample were estimated from amplification of reference gene primers within the assay. To quantify the absolute abundance of each unique TCRbeta CDR3 rearrangement, sequence reads were collapsed and filtered. For each sample, productive Simpson clonality was calculated as the square root of Simpson's diversity index over productive rearrangements. Held by TCRdb, this immuneACCESS table contains in-frame sequences only and omits some clones. Under half of the omission traces to an unresolved V gene where checked; the cause of the rest is unknown. The DNA was the basis for D and trimming; V, J and clone size are from that table. The sample records about 140,000 clones, approximately 80% of which are singletons. The ten largest clones capture over 5% of the sample.

This TCR came from a man between 70 and 80 years old who had been exposed to COVID-19. This receptor chain uses TRBV27 and TRBJ1-6, with 9 central nucleotides matching TRBD1. Source material: PBMCs or T cells enriched from blood (not recorded which). In nucleotides, the sequence is TGTGCCAGCAGGACAGGGGGCTATAATTCACCCCTCCACTTT. This is translated as CASRTGGYNSPLHF.